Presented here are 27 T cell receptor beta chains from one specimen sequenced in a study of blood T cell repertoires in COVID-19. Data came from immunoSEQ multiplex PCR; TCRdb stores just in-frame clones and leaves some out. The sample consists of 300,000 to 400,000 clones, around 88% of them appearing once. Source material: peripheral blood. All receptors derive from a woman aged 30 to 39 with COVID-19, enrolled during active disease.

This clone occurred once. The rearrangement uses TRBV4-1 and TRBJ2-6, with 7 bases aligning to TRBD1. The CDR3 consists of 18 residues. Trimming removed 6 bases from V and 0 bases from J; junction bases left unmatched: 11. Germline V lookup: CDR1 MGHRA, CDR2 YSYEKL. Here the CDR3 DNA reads TGCGCCAGCAGAAGGGAAGGGGGCGAGATCTCTGGGGCCAACGTCCTGACTTTC. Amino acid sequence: CASRREGGEISGANVLTF.

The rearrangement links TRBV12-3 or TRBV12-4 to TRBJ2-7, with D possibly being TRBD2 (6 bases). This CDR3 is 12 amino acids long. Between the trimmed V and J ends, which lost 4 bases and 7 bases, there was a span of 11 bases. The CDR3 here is CASSSGAREQYF. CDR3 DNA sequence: TGTGCCAGCAGTTCGGGAGCTCGGGAGCAGTACTTC.

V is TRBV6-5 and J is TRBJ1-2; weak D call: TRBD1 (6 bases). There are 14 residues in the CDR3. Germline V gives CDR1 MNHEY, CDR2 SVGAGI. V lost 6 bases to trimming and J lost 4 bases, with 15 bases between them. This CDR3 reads CASRAAGGGYGYTF. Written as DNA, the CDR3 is TGTGCCAGCAGGGCGGCGGGGGGCGGCTATGGCTACACCTTC.

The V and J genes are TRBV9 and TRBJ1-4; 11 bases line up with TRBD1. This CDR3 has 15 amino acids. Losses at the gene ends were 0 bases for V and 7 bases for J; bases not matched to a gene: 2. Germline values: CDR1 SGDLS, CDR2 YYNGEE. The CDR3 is CASSVGTGGVEKLFF. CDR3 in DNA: TGTGCCAGCAGCGTAGGGACAGGGGGCGTTGAAAAACTGTTTTTT.

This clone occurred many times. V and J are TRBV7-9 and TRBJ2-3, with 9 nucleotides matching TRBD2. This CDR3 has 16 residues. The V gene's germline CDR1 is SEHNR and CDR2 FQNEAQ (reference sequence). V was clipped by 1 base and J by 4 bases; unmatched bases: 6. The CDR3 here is CASSLEGSGGADTQYF. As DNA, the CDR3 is TGTGCCAGCAGCTTAGAAGGTAGCGGGGGCGCAGATACGCAGTATTTT.

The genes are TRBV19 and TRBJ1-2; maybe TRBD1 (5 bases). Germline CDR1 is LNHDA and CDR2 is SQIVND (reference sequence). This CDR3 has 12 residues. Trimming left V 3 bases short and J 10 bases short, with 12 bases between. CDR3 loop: CASSMGQLFYTF. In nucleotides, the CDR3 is TGTGCCAGTAGTATGGGGCAGTTGTTCTACACCTTC.

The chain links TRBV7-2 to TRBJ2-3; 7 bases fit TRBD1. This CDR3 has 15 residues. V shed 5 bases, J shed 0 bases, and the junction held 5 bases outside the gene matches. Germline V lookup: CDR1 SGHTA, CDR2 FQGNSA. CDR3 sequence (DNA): TGTGCCAGCAGCCCGACAGGGTATAGCACAGATACGCAGTATTTT. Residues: CASSPTGYSTDTQYF.

DNA of the CDR3: TGTGCCAGTAGTACGTGGGGAGGGGACAATGAGCAGTTCTTC. Its protein product is CASSTWGGDNEQFF. The chain recombines TRBV19 with TRBJ2-1, with TRBD2 identical over 7 bases. The CDR3 has 14 residues. The ends lost 4 bases at V and 5 bases at J; junction bases unmatched: 5. CDR1 LNHDA and CDR2 SQIVND come from the germline V gene (reference sequence).

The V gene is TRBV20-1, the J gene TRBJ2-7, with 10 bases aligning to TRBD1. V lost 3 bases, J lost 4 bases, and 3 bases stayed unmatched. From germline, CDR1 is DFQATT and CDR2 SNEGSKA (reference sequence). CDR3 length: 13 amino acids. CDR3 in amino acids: CSASMDRGYEQYF. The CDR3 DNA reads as TGCAGTGCTAGTATGGACAGGGGGTACGAGCAGTACTTC.

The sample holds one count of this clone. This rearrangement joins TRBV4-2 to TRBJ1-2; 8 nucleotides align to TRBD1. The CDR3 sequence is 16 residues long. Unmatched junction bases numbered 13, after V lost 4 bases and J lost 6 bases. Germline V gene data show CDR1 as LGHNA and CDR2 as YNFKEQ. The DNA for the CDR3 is TGTGCCAGCAGCCGAGGACAGGGAACTACTCTCGATGGCTACACCTTC. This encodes CASSRGQGTTLDGYTF.

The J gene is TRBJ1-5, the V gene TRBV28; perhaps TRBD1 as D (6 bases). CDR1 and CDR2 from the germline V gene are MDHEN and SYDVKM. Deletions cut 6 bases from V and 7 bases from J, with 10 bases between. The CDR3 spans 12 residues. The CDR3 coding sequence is TGTGCCAGCAGGGGGGGGCTCCAGCCCCAGCATTTT. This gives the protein CASRGGLQPQHF.

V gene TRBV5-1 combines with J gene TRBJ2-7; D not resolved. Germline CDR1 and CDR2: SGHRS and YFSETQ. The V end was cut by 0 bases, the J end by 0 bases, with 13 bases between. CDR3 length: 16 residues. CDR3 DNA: TGCGCCAGCAGCTTGGCCAACAGTTTGAGCTCCTACGAGCAGTACTTC. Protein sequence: CASSLANSLSSYEQYF.

CDR3 in amino acids: CASSRQGNEQYF. CDR3 bases: TGTGCCAGCAGTCGACAGGGGAACGAGCAGTACTTC. V gene TRBV9 combines with J gene TRBJ2-7, with 8 positions matching TRBD1. V shed 5 bases and J 5 bases; nucleotides not matched to a gene: 3. Germline V gene lookup returns CDR1 SGDLS and CDR2 YYNGEE. The length of the CDR3 is 12 residues.

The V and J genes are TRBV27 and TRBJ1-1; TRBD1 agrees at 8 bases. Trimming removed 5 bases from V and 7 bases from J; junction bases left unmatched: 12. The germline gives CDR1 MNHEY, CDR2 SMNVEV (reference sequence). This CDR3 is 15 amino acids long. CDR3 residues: CASSNTGGHHYEAFF. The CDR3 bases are TGTGCCAGCAGTAACACAGGGGGTCATCACTATGAAGCTTTCTTT.

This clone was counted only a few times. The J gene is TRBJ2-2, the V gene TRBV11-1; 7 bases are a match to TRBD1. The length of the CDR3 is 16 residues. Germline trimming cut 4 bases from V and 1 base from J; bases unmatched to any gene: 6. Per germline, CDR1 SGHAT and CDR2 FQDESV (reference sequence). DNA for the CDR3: TGTGCCAGCAGCTCGTACAGGGGTGGGAACACCGGGGAGCTGTTTTTT. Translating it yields CASSSYRGGNTGELFF.

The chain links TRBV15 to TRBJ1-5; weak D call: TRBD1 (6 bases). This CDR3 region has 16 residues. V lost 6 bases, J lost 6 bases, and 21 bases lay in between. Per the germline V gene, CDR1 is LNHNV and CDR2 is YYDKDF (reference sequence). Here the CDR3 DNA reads TGTGCCACCAGTACCGAAGGGGGGGCATTCGGTCAGCCCCAGCATTTT. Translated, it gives CATSTEGGAFGQPQHF. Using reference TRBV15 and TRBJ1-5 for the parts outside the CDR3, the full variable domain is DAMVIQNPRYQVTQFGKPVTLSCSQTLNHNVMYWYQQKSSQAPKLLFHYYDKDFNNEADTPDNFQSRRPNTSFCFLDIRSPGLGDTAMYLCATSTEGGAFGQPQHFGDGTRLSIL.

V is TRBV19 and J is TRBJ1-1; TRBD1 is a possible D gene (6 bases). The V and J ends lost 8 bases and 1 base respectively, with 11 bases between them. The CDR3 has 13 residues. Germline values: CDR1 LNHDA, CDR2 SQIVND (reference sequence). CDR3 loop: CASLGQWNTEAFF. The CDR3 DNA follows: TGTGCCAGTCTCGGACAGTGGAACACTGAAGCTTTCTTT.

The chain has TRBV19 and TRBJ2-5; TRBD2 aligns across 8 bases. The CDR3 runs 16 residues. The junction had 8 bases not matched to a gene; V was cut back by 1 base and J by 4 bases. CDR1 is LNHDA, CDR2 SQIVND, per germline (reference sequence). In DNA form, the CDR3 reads TGTGCCAGTAGTATAGGGGCCGCGGGGGGTGGAGAGACCCAGTACTTC. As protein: CASSIGAAGGGETQYF.

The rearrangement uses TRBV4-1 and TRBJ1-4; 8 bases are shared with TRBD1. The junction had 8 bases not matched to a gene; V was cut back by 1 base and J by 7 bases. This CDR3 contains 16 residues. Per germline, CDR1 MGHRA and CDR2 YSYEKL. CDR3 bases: TGCGCCAGCAGCCAAGCGGAGACAGGGGTAGCTGAAAAACTGTTTTTT. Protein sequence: CASSQAETGVAEKLFF.

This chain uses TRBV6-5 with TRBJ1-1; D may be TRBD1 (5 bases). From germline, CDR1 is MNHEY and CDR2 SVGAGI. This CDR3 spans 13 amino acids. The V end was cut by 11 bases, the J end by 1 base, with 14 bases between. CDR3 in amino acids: CASRTQKNTEAFF. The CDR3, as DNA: TGTGCCTCGCGGACACAAAAGAACACTGAAGCTTTCTTT.

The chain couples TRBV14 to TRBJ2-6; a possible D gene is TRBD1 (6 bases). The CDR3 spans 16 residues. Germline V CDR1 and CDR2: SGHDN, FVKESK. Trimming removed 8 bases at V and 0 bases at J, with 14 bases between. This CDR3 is CASAVTGRSGANVLTF. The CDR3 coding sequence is TGTGCCAGCGCCGTGACAGGTCGCTCTGGGGCCAACGTCCTGACTTTC.

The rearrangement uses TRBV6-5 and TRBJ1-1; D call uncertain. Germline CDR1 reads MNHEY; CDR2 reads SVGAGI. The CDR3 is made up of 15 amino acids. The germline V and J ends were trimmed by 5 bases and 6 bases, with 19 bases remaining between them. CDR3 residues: CASSRNSAGTPEAFF. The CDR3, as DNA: TGTGCCAGCAGTCGGAATTCAGCAGGAACGCCTGAAGCTTTCTTT.

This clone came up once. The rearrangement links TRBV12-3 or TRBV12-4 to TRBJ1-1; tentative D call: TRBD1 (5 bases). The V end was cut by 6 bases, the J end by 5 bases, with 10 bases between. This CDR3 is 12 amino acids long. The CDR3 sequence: CASSPRGTEAFF. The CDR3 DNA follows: TGTGCCAGCAGCCCTCGGGGGACTGAAGCTTTCTTT.

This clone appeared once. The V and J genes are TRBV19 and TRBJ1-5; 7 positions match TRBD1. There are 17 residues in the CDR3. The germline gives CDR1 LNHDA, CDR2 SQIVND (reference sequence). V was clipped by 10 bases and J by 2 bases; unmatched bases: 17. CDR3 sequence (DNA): TGTGCCACCGGGGGGGGACAGCACCCGGCGGGCAATCAGCCCCAGCATTTT. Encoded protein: CATGGGQHPAGNQPQHF.

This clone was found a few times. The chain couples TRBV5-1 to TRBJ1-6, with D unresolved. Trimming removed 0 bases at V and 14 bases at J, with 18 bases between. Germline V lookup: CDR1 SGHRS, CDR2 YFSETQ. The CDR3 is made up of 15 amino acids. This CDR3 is CASSLDQLSTGTLHF. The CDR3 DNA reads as TGCGCCAGCAGCTTGGATCAGCTATCGACTGGCACCCTCCACTTT.

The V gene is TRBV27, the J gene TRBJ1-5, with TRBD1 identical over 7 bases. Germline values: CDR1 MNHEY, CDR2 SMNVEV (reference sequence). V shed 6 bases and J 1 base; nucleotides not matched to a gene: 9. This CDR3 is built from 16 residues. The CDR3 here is CASSHTGALSNQPQHF. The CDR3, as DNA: TGTGCCAGCAGCCACACAGGGGCCTTGAGCAATCAGCCCCAGCATTTT.

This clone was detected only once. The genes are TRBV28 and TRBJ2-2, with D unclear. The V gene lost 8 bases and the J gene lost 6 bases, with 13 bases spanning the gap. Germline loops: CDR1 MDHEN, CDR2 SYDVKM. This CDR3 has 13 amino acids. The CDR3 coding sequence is TGTGCCAGCCTAGAGGCTCGGGCCGGGGAGCTGTTTTTT. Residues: CASLEARAGELFF. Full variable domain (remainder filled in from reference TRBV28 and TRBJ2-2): DVKVTQSSRYLVKRTGEKVFLECVQDMDHENMFWYRQDPGLGLRLIYFSYDVKMKEKGDIPEGYSVSREKKERFSLILESASTNQTSMYLCASLEARAGELFFGEGSRLTVL.